These 2 T cell receptor beta chains share one sample of origin, sequenced in a study of blood T cell repertoires in COVID-19. TCRdb keeps only in-frame clones here, not all; method: immunoSEQ multiplex PCR. The sample holds about 74,000 clones, about 92% seen once. The sequencing input was peripheral blood. These receptors were obtained from a man between 50 and 59 years old with acute or convalescent COVID-19.

The chain is built from TRBV19 and TRBJ2-3; 10 bases line up with TRBD2. Trimming cost V 7 bases and J 5 bases; bases outside gene matches: 6. The CDR3 runs 14 residues. Germline CDR1 is LNHDA and CDR2 is SQIVND (reference sequence). The CDR3 nucleotides are TGTGCCAGTAAGAGCGGGAGGGCCGTAGATACGCAGTATTTT. Translated, it gives CASKSGRAVDTQYF. Full variable domain (outside the CDR3, taken from reference TRBV19 and TRBJ2-3): DGGITQSPKYLFRKEGQNVTLSCEQNLNHDAMYWYRQDPGQGLRLIYYSQIVNDFQKGDIAEGYSVSREKKESFPLTVTSAQKNPTAFYLCASKSGRAVDTQYFGPGTRLTVL.

This chain connects TRBV18 to TRBJ1-5; no reliable D call. CDR3 length equals 15 residues. Looked up from germline, CDR1 is KGHSH and CDR2 is LQKENI. V was cut by 6 bases and J by 1 base, with 13 bases left in between. The CDR3 DNA follows: TGTGCCAGCTCCCCCAGTGTGGGCAGCAATCAGCCCCAGCATTTT. It encodes CASSPSVGSNQPQHF. The full variable domain, in which reference TRBV18 and TRBJ1-5 provide the parts outside the CDR3, is NAGVMQNPRHLVRRRGQEARLRCSPMKGHSHVYWYRQLPEEGLKFMVYLQKENIIDESGMPKERFSAEFPKEGPSILRIQQVVRGDSAAYFCASSPSVGSNQPQHFGDGTRLSIL.